A selection of T cell receptor beta chains follows, all from one sample in a study of blood T cell repertoires in COVID-19. The assay was immunoSEQ multiplex PCR, and TCRdb's table has in-frame clones only and misses some. The repertoire holds a few hundred thousand clones, with approximately 80% as singletons. Sample: PBMCs or T cells enriched from blood (not recorded which). These TCRs come from a woman aged 35 to 49 with acute COVID-19. CDR3s include the opening cysteine and the closing phenylalanine or tryptophan. The order of the fields is clone size, D gene, J gene, V gene, CDR3 DNA, CDR3 protein. A D gene is named only where the DNA matches it firmly. Rows give clone size only sometimes, using once, few, many, or a class for an expanded clone.

abundance: .
d_gene: .
j_gene: TRBJ2-7
v_gene: TRBV27
CDR3nt: TGTGCCAGCAGTTCCACGGGTTCCTACGAGCAGTACTTC
CDR3aa: CASSSTGSYEQYF

abundance: .
d_gene: TRBD1
j_gene: TRBJ1-4
v_gene: TRBV7-8
CDR3nt: TGTGCCAGCAGCCTCGGGACAGTTAATAATGAAAAACTGTTTTTT
CDR3aa: CASSLGTVNNEKLFF

abundance: .
d_gene: .
j_gene: TRBJ2-2
v_gene: TRBV7-9
CDR3nt: TGTGCCAGCAGCCTACAGTTTAACACCGGGGAGCTGTTTTTT
CDR3aa: CASSLQFNTGELFF

abundance: few
d_gene: TRBD2
j_gene: TRBJ2-2
v_gene: TRBV10-2
CDR3nt: TGCGCCAGCAGCCGACTAGCGGGAGGTATCGCGAACACCGGGGAGCTGTTTTTT
CDR3aa: CASSRLAGGIANTGELFF

abundance: .
d_gene: .
j_gene: TRBJ2-5
v_gene: TRBV24-1
CDR3nt: TGTGCCACCAGTGATCCCGGGGTAGCCCAAGAGACCCAGTACTTC
CDR3aa: CATSDPGVAQETQYF

abundance: once
d_gene: TRBD1
j_gene: TRBJ1-6
v_gene: TRBV2
CDR3nt: TGTGCCAGCACGAGAGACAGGGGGCTTTCACCCCTCCACTTT
CDR3aa: CASTRDRGLSPLHF

abundance: .
d_gene: .
j_gene: TRBJ1-1
v_gene: TRBV3-1/TRBV3-2
CDR3nt: TGTGCCAGCAGCCCTAACCTCTCGGGGAACACTGAAGCTTTCTTT
CDR3aa: CASSPNLSGNTEAFF

abundance: .
d_gene: TRBD2
j_gene: TRBJ2-7
v_gene: TRBV2
CDR3nt: TGTGCCAGCAGTGGAGGACTAGCGGGAGGTTACGAGCAGTACTTC
CDR3aa: CASSGGLAGGYEQYF

abundance: .
d_gene: .
j_gene: TRBJ2-7
v_gene: TRBV19
CDR3nt: TGTGCCAGTAGTATATCCGATATGCCAACGGGGGAGCAGTACTTC
CDR3aa: CASSISDMPTGEQYF

abundance: .
d_gene: .
j_gene: TRBJ1-3
v_gene: TRBV30
CDR3nt: TGTGCCTCAGTATCTGGAAACACCATATATTTT
CDR3aa: CASVSGNTIYF

abundance: .
d_gene: TRBD1
j_gene: TRBJ1-5
v_gene: TRBV6-5
CDR3nt: TGTGCCAGCAGTTACTCGACAGGGGAGGATCAGCCCCAGCATTTT
CDR3aa: CASSYSTGEDQPQHF

abundance: .
d_gene: .
j_gene: TRBJ2-7
v_gene: TRBV4-3
CDR3nt: TGCGCCAGCAGCCAAGATTCTGGCGGGCAATTCTACGAGCAGTACTTC
CDR3aa: CASSQDSGGQFYEQYF

abundance: many
d_gene: .
j_gene: TRBJ1-4
v_gene: TRBV28
CDR3nt: TGTGCCAGCAGTTTAGTAATCCAGGCGAATGAAAAACTGTTTTTT
CDR3aa: CASSLVIQANEKLFF

abundance: .
d_gene: .
j_gene: TRBJ1-4
v_gene: TRBV7-2
CDR3nt: TGTGCCAGCAGCTCAGGACAGCGGCGTGAAAAACTGTTTTTT
CDR3aa: CASSSGQRREKLFF

abundance: .
d_gene: .
j_gene: TRBJ2-1
v_gene: TRBV6-1
CDR3nt: TGTGCCAGCAGTGAAGAGCGGAATGAGCAGTTCTTC
CDR3aa: CASSEERNEQFF

abundance: many
d_gene: .
j_gene: TRBJ2-3
v_gene: TRBV30
CDR3nt: TGTGCCCTTCACCACCCGGGTCCAGATACGCAGTATTTT
CDR3aa: CALHHPGPDTQYF

abundance: once
d_gene: TRBD1
j_gene: TRBJ1-2
v_gene: TRBV7-2
CDR3nt: TGTGCCAGCAGCGGTTCTGGGGGGCAGGGGGGCCTCTATGGCTACACCTTC
CDR3aa: CASSGSGGQGGLYGYTF

abundance: .
d_gene: TRBD1
j_gene: TRBJ2-2
v_gene: TRBV7-6
CDR3nt: TGTGCCAGCAGCTTAGCTGTGCCAGGGGGAACCGGGGAGCTGTTTTTT
CDR3aa: CASSLAVPGGTGELFF

abundance: .
d_gene: .
j_gene: TRBJ2-3
v_gene: TRBV7-8
CDR3nt: TGTGCCAGCAGCTTAGAGCGGAACACAGATACGCAGTATTTT
CDR3aa: CASSLERNTDTQYF

abundance: .
d_gene: TRBD2
j_gene: TRBJ2-1
v_gene: TRBV11-3
CDR3nt: TGTGCCAGCAGCTTACGTCCTAGCGGGGGGAGTGAGCAGTTCTTC
CDR3aa: CASSLRPSGGSEQFF

abundance: .
d_gene: TRBD1
j_gene: TRBJ2-2
v_gene: TRBV19
CDR3nt: TGTGCCAGTACCGATGTTTATCGACAGGGCGACACCGGGGAGCTGTTTTTT
CDR3aa: CASTDVYRQGDTGELFF

abundance: .
d_gene: .
j_gene: TRBJ1-2
v_gene: TRBV4-3
CDR3nt: TGCGCCAGCAGCCAAGATCGTGGGGCGTTTAACTATGGCTACACCTTC
CDR3aa: CASSQDRGAFNYGYTF

abundance: .
d_gene: .
j_gene: TRBJ2-5
v_gene: TRBV9
CDR3nt: TGTGCCAGCAGCGTAGCTGAAGGAGGAGAAGAGACCCAGTACTTC
CDR3aa: CASSVAEGGEETQYF

abundance: once
d_gene: .
j_gene: TRBJ2-6
v_gene: TRBV6-5
CDR3nt: TGTGCCAGCAGGAGCTCTGGGGCCAACGTCCTGACTTTC
CDR3aa: CASRSSGANVLTF

abundance: .
d_gene: TRBD2
j_gene: TRBJ2-2
v_gene: TRBV7-7
CDR3nt: TGTGCTAGCAGCCCGGGACTAGCCCCCACCGGGGAGCTGTTTTTT
CDR3aa: CASSPGLAPTGELFF

abundance: .
d_gene: .
j_gene: TRBJ2-5
v_gene: TRBV12-3/TRBV12-4
CDR3nt: TGTGCCAGCTCCAAGCCCCGTGGTTCCCAGTACTTC
CDR3aa: CASSKPRGSQYF

abundance: many
d_gene: TRBD1
j_gene: TRBJ2-1
v_gene: TRBV28
CDR3nt: TGTGCCAGCAGTTACCCTGTGACAGGGAGCTCCTACAATGAGCAGTTCTTC
CDR3aa: CASSYPVTGSSYNEQFF

abundance: .
d_gene: .
j_gene: TRBJ2-3
v_gene: TRBV2
CDR3nt: TGTGCCAGCAGTGAGACACCTTTACCCACAGATACGCAGTATTTT
CDR3aa: CASSETPLPTDTQYF

abundance: .
d_gene: TRBD2
j_gene: TRBJ2-3
v_gene: TRBV6-5
CDR3nt: TGTGCCAGCACGGATCGGACTAGCGGGGATTGGGCGCAGTATTTT
CDR3aa: CASTDRTSGDWAQYF

abundance: .
d_gene: .
j_gene: TRBJ2-3
v_gene: TRBV5-6
CDR3nt: TGTGCCAGCAGCTTGAGACGCCCTCTCGGGGGAGATACGCAGTATTTT
CDR3aa: CASSLRRPLGGDTQYF